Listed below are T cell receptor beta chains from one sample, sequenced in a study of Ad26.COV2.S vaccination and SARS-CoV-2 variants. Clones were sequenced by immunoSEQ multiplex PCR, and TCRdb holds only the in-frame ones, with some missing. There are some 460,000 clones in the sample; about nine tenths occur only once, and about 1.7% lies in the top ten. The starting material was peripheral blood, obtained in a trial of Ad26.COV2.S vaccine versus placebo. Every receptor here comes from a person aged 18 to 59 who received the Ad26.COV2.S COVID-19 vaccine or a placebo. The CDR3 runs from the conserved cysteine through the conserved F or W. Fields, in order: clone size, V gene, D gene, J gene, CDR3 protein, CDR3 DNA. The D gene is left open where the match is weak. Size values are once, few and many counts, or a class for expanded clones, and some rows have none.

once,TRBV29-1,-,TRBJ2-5,CSSSLRGQETQYF,TGCAGCTCCTCCCTCCGGGGCCAAGAGACCCAGTACTTC
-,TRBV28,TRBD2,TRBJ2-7,CASRPASGYYYEQYF,TGTGCCAGCAGACCCGCTAGCGGGTATTACTACGAGCAGTACTTC
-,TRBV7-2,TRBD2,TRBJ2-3,CASSKIRLAGTTDTQYF,TGTGCCAGCAGCAAGATAAGACTAGCGGGGACCACAGATACGCAGTATTTT
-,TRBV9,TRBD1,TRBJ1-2,CASSNQGGSGYTF,TGTGCCAGCAGCAATCAAGGGGGCAGTGGCTACACCTTC
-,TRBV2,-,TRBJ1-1,CASSEGRGNTEAFF,TGTGCCAGCAGTGAAGGCAGGGGAAACACTGAAGCTTTCTTT
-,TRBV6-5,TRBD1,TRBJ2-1,CASMKQGAPNEQFF,TGTGCCAGCATGAAACAGGGGGCGCCGAATGAGCAGTTCTTC
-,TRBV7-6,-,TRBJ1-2,CASSLFDTGHFTF,TGTGCCAGCAGCTTATTTGACACAGGTCACTTCACCTTC
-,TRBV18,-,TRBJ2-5,CASSPLENFPQYF,TGTGCCAGCTCACCACTAGAGAACTTCCCCCAGTACTTC
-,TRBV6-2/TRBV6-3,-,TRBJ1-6,CASSRLQEYNSPLHF,TGTGCCAGCAGCCGCCTACAGGAATATAATTCACCCCTCCACTTT
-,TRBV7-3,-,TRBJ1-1,CASSPLAVGTEAFF,TGTGCCAGCAGCCCCCTGGCGGTTGGGACTGAAGCTTTCTTT
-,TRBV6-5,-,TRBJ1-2,CASRPPTGYGYTF,TGTGCCAGCAGGCCTCCGACGGGATATGGCTACACCTTC
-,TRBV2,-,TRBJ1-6,CASSPGPLNSPLHF,TGTGCCAGCAGCCCCGGGCCCCTTAATTCACCCCTCCACTTT
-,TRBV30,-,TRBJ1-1,CALKGYTEAFF,TGTGCCTTGAAAGGTTACACTGAAGCTTTCTTT
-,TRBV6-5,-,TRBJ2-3,CASSSTDTQYF,TGTGCCAGCAGTTCGACAGATACGCAGTATTTT
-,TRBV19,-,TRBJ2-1,CATVRGAGEQFF,TGTGCCACCGTACGGGGGGCGGGTGAGCAGTTCTTC
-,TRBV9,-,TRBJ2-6,CASSVAGGGSGANVLTF,TGTGCCAGCAGCGTAGCCGGGGGCGGCTCTGGGGCCAACGTCCTGACTTTC
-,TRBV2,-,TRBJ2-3,CASSELGSGYTDTQYF,TGTGCCAGCAGTGAATTAGGTAGCGGATACACAGATACGCAGTATTTT
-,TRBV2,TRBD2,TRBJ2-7,CASSATSGVYEQYF,TGTGCCAGCAGCGCGACTAGCGGGGTATACGAGCAGTACTTC
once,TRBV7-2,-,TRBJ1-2,CASSLSRTPRHYGYTF,TGTGCCAGCAGCTTAAGTAGGACCCCGAGGCACTATGGCTACACCTTC
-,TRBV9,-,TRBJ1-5,CASSVSGDSNQPQHF,TGTGCCAGCAGCGTAAGCGGTGACAGCAATCAGCCCCAGCATTTT
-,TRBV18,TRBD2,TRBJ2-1,CASSPPSGRGEQFF,TGTGCCAGCTCACCGCCTAGCGGGAGAGGAGAGCAGTTCTTC
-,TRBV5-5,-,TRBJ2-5,CASRHPGETQYF,TGTGCCAGCAGGCACCCCGGGGAGACCCAGTACTTC